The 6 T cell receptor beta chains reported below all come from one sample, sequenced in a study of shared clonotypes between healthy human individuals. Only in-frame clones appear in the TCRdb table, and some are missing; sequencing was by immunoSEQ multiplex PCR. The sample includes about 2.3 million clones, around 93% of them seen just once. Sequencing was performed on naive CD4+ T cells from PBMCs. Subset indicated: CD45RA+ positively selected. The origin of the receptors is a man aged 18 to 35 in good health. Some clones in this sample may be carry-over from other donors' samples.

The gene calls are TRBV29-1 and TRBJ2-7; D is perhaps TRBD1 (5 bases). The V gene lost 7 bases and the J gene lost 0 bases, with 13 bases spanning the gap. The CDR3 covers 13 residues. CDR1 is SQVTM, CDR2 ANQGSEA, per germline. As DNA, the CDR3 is TGCAGCGCTGGGGCCAATCCCTCCTACGAGCAGTACTTC. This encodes CSAGANPSYEQYF.

The CDR3 spells CAISEFSGRPDTQYF. Here the CDR3 DNA reads TGTGCCATCAGTGAGTTTAGCGGGAGGCCGGATACGCAGTATTTT. The chain uses TRBV10-3 and TRBJ2-3; 10 bases line up with TRBD2. Trimming cost V 1 base and J 6 bases; bases outside gene matches: 4. Germline V gene lookup returns CDR1 ENHRY and CDR2 SYGVKD. The CDR3 spans 15 residues.

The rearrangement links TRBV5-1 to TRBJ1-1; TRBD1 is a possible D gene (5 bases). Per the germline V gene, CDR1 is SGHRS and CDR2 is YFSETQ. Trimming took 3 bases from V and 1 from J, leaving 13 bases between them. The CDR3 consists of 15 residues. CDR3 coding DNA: TGCGCCAGCAGCTCCCCTGGGGCGGGGAACACTGAAGCTTTCTTT. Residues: CASSSPGAGNTEAFF.

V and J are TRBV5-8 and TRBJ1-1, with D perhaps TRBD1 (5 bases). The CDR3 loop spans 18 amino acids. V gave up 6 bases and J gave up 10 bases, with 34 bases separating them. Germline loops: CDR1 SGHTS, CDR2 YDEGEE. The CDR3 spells CASKRPPKKYMDTATAFF. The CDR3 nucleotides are TGTGCCAGCAAACGTCCGCCAAAAAAGTACATGGACACGGCGACAGCTTTCTTT.

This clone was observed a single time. The CDR3 DNA is TGTGCCAGTAGTACCCGGACCCTGACCCTTAGCTCTGGGGCCAACGTCCTGACTTTC. This sequence encodes CASSTRTLTLSSGANVLTF. V gene TRBV19 combines with J gene TRBJ2-6; D gene ambiguous. The V and J ends lost 4 bases and 0 bases respectively, with 19 bases between them. Germline values: CDR1 LNHDA, CDR2 SQIVND (reference sequence). This CDR3 contains 19 residues.

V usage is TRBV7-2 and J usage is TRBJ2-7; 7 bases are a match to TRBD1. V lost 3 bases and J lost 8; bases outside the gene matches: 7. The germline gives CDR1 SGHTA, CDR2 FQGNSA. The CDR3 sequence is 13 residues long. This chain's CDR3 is CASSLVDRVQQYF. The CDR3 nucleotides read TGTGCCAGCAGCTTGGTCGACAGGGTCCAGCAGTACTTC.